The 21 T cell receptor beta chains below all came from one sample that was sequenced in a study of blood T cell repertoires in COVID-19. TCRdb's table, derived via immunoSEQ multiplex PCR, lists solely in-frame clones and lacks some. The sample consists of some 40,000 clones, roughly 80% of them appearing once. Sample: peripheral blood. These receptors were obtained from a man between 60 and 75 years old in a cohort sampled during active COVID-19.

The rearrangement joins TRBV7-7 to TRBJ2-5; 13 nucleotides align to TRBD2. The CDR3 extends over 16 amino acids. V was clipped by 1 base and J by 5 bases; unmatched bases: 4. Germline values: CDR1 SSHAT, CDR2 FNYEAQ (reference sequence). CDR3 DNA: TGTGCCAGCAGCTTAGGAACTAGCGGGGGGGCGGAGACCCAGTACTTC. It yields the protein CASSLGTSGGAETQYF.

The rearrangement uses TRBV7-9 and TRBJ1-1; D is unresolved. The CDR3 runs 12 residues. Trimming took off 4 bases at V and 5 bases at J, with 8 bases between the two ends. The germline gives CDR1 SEHNR, CDR2 FQNEAQ (reference sequence). The CDR3 nucleotides read TGTGCCAGCAGCTACAGTGGGACTGAAGCTTTCTTT. Amino acid sequence: CASSYSGTEAFF.

J is TRBJ1-2 and V is TRBV6-1; possibly TRBD1 for D (5 bases). Germline values: CDR1 MNHNS, CDR2 SASEGT. V lost 2 bases to trimming and J lost 4 bases, with 14 bases between them. The CDR3 covers 15 residues. The CDR3 DNA follows: TGTGCCAGCAGTGAACGAGAGGCAGGGTTCTATGGCTACACCTTC. Amino acids: CASSEREAGFYGYTF.

This clone occurred once. The chain uses TRBV5-4 and TRBJ1-3; TRBD1 agrees at 7 bases. Germline CDR1 is SGHNT and CDR2 is YYREEE (reference sequence). Trimming took 4 bases from V and 0 from J; bases not matched to a gene: 7. The CDR3 is 16 residues long. This CDR3 is CASSMDRLISGNTIYF. Written as DNA, the CDR3 is TGTGCCAGCAGCATGGACAGGCTGATCTCTGGAAACACCATATATTTT. The entire variable domain, with the rest obtained from reference TRBV5-4 and TRBJ1-3, is as follows: ETGVTQSPTHLIKTRGQQVTLRCSSQSGHNTVSWYQQALGQGPQFIFQYYREEENGRGNFPPRFSGLQFPNYSSELNVNALELDDSALYLCASSMDRLISGNTIYFGEGSWLTVV.

The J gene is TRBJ2-7, the V gene TRBV24-1, with 8 bases that match TRBD1. The trim removed 5 bases at V and 5 bases at J, leaving 16 bases unmatched. CDR3 length: 17 residues. CDR1 and CDR2 from the germline V gene are KGHDR and SFDVKD. CDR3 loop: CATSGTPPGQVGNEQYF. The CDR3 DNA reads TGTGCCACCAGTGGCACCCCTCCGGGACAGGTGGGGAACGAGCAGTACTTC.

This sequence joins TRBV28 and TRBJ2-2, with TRBD1 as a possible D gene (6 bases). The germline V gene encodes CDR1 MDHEN and CDR2 SYDVKM. The CDR3 is 14 amino acids. Trimming removed 8 bases from V and 4 bases from J, with 14 bases in between. The CDR3 DNA follows: TGTGCCAGCGGATCTGGACAGACCACCGGGGAGCTGTTTTTT. The encoded protein is CASGSGQTTGELFF.

The CDR3 reads CASADRVNSPLHF. In nucleotides, the CDR3 is TGTGCCAGCGCCGACAGGGTGAATTCACCCCTCCACTTT. The chain has TRBV19 and TRBJ1-6; 7 nucleotides agree with TRBD1. V gave up 9 bases and J gave up 7 bases; unmatched junction bases: 6. Germline-derived CDR1 and CDR2 are LNHDA and SQIVND (reference sequence). The CDR3 has 13 residues.

The chain combines TRBV27 with TRBJ2-7; 7 positions agree with TRBD2. Germline V gene data show CDR1 as MNHEY and CDR2 as SMNVEV (reference sequence). The CDR3 is made up of 14 amino acids. The junction had 8 bases not matched to a gene; V was cut back by 8 bases and J by 1 base. The CDR3 DNA sequence: TGTGCCAGCTCCGGACGGACTAGATCCTACGAGCAGTACTTC. Protein product: CASSGRTRSYEQYF.

The genes are TRBV11-2 and TRBJ2-5; D is ambiguous. This CDR3 region has 13 residues. CDR1 SGHAT and CDR2 FQNNGV come from the germline V gene. V was shortened by 2 bases and J by 4 bases, with 8 bases between the two germline ends. The CDR3 region is CASSLLGLETQYF. The CDR3 DNA is TGTGCCAGCAGCTTACTCGGGTTAGAGACCCAGTACTTC.

The chain employs TRBV14 and TRBJ1-6; D gene uncertain. Between the trimmed V and J ends, which lost 4 bases and 4 bases, there was a span of 2 bases. The CDR3 is 12 residues long. Per germline, CDR1 SGHDN and CDR2 FVKESK. CDR3 DNA: TGTGCCAGCAGCCTATATAATTCACCCCTCCACTTT. Amino acid sequence: CASSLYNSPLHF.

This clone has a single count. This rearrangement joins TRBV7-9 to TRBJ2-5; no clear D gene. With 5 bases removed from V and 1 base from J, the gap between germline ends came to 2 bases. This CDR3 is built from 11 residues. Germline assignment: CDR1 SEHNR and CDR2 FQNEAQ (reference sequence). CDR3 protein: CASSLQETQYF. The CDR3 DNA follows: TGTGCCAGCAGCCTCCAAGAGACCCAGTACTTC.

This clone was recorded a few times. The chain has TRBV7-2 and TRBJ2-1, with 10 bases matching TRBD2. Losses at the gene ends were 8 bases for V and 7 bases for J; bases not matched to a gene: 8. Germline CDR1 is SGHTA and CDR2 is FQGNSA. This CDR3 has 14 amino acids. Here the CDR3 DNA reads TGTGCCAGCGGACCTAGCGGGAGAGGTAATGAGCAGTTCTTC. This sequence encodes CASGPSGRGNEQFF. Variable domain in full (rest from reference TRBV7-2 and TRBJ2-1): GAGVSQSPSNKVTEKGKDVELRCDPISGHTALYWYRQSLGQGLEFLIYFQGNSAPDKSGLPSDRFSAERTGGSVSTLTIQRTQQEDSAVYLCASGPSGRGNEQFFGPGTRLTVL.

This rearrangement joins TRBV5-1 to TRBJ2-1; 7 nucleotides align to TRBD1. J gave up 5 bases and V 1 base, and 12 bases lay outside the gene matches. CDR3 length: 17 residues. CDR1 and CDR2 (germline): SGHRS, YFSETQ. The chain's CDR3 is CASSLTGQARLNNEQFF. In DNA form, the CDR3 reads TGCGCCAGCAGCTTGACCGGACAGGCCCGTCTCAACAATGAGCAGTTCTTC. The full variable domain, completed using reference TRBV5-1 and TRBJ2-1, is KAGVTQTPRYLIKTRGQQVTLSCSPISGHRSVSWYQQTPGQGLQFLFEYFSETQRNKGNFPGRFSGRQFSNSRSEMNVSTLELGDSALYLCASSLTGQARLNNEQFFGPGTRLTVL.

The genes are TRBV6-1 and TRBJ2-7; 8 nucleotides line up with TRBD2. Looked up from germline, CDR1 is MNHNS and CDR2 is SASEGT. The CDR3 covers 14 residues. V lost 2 bases, J lost 1 base, and 1 base stayed unmatched. CDR3 protein: CASSERGGSYEQYF. The CDR3 nucleotides read TGTGCCAGCAGTGAACGGGGGGGGTCCTACGAGCAGTACTTC.

CDR3 in DNA: TGCGCCAGCAGCCGGGAGGCGGGCGGGAACACTGAAGCTTTCTTT. Amino acid sequence: CASSREAGGNTEAFF. This sequence joins TRBV4-3 and TRBJ1-1; no clear D gene. Germline values: CDR1 LGHNA, CDR2 YSLEER. This CDR3 is built from 15 residues. Trimming stripped 4 bases from V and 1 base from J, with 13 bases between.

V is TRBV5-5 and J is TRBJ2-1, with 15 bases aligning to TRBD2. CDR1 and CDR2 from the germline V gene are SGHKS and YYEKEE (reference sequence). This CDR3 has 14 residues. Trimming removed 5 bases from V and 7 bases from J; junction bases left unmatched: 1. Here the CDR3 reads CASSGTSGGNEQFF. The CDR3 DNA sequence: TGTGCCAGCAGTGGGACTAGCGGGGGGAATGAGCAGTTCTTC. The full variable domain, in which reference TRBV5-5 and TRBJ2-1 provide the parts outside the CDR3, is DAGVTQSPTHLIKTRGQQVTLRCSPISGHKSVSWYQQVLGQGPQFIFQYYEKEERGRGNFPDRFSARQFPNYSSELNVNALLLGDSALYLCASSGTSGGNEQFFGPGTRLTVL.

This chain joins TRBV7-8 and TRBJ1-1; 8 bases are shared with TRBD1. Per the germline V gene, CDR1 is SGHVS and CDR2 is FQNEAQ. The CDR3 extends over 15 amino acids. V lost 5 bases, J lost 5 bases, and 10 bases stayed unmatched. The CDR3 reads CASSPRGQVGTEAFF. CDR3 bases: TGTGCCAGCAGCCCACGGGGACAGGTGGGAACTGAAGCTTTCTTT.

V gene TRBV18 combines with J gene TRBJ2-3; D call uncertain. Germline V CDR1 and CDR2: KGHSH, LQKENI. The ends were cut back, 3 bases at V and 4 bases at J, with 8 bases in the middle. The CDR3 length is 13 residues. CDR3 sequence: CASSPYAADTQYF. DNA for the CDR3: TGTGCCAGCTCACCCTACGCGGCAGATACGCAGTATTTT.

The chain has TRBV5-6 and TRBJ2-1; 7 bases fit TRBD2. The V gene's germline CDR1 is SGHDT and CDR2 YYEEEE. The CDR3 has 15 amino acids. V gave up 2 bases and J gave up 2 bases; unmatched junction bases: 4. The chain's CDR3 is CASSLRAGPYNEQFF. The CDR3 DNA reads TGTGCCAGCAGCTTAAGAGCGGGACCCTACAATGAGCAGTTCTTC.

This chain joins TRBV7-9 and TRBJ1-5; possible D gene TRBD1, 6 bases. CDR1 is SEHNR and CDR2 is FQNEAQ in the germline V gene (reference sequence). This CDR3 has 15 amino acids. Trimming took off 1 base at V and 0 bases at J, with 7 bases between the two ends. The CDR3 DNA reads as TGTGCCAGCAGCTTAGGACAGGTTAGCAATCAGCCCCAGCATTTT. Translated, it gives CASSLGQVSNQPQHF.

This sequence joins TRBV4-1 and TRBJ1-4, with D possibly being TRBD1 (6 bases). V lost 4 bases, J lost 7 bases, and 19 bases lay in between. The CDR3 is 16 residues long. The V gene's germline CDR1 is MGHRA and CDR2 YSYEKL. CDR3 in amino acids: CASSRKQDSTFEKLFF. CDR3 DNA: TGCGCCAGCAGCCGCAAGCAGGACAGCACCTTTGAAAAACTGTTTTTT.